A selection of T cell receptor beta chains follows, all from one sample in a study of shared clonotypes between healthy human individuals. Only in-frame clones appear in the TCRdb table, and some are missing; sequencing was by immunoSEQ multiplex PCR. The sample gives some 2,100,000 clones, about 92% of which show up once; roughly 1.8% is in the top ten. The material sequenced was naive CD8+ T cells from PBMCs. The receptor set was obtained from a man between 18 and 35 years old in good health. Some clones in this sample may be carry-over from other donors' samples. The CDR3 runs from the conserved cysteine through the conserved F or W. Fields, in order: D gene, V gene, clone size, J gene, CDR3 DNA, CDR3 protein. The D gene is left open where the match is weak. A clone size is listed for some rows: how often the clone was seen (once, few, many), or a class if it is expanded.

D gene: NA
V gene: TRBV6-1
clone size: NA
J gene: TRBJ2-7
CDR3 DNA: TGTGCCAGCAGGGTCCCGGGGCTATCCTACGAGCAGTACTTC
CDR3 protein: CASRVPGLSYEQYF

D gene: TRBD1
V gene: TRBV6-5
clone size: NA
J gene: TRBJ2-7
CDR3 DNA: TGTGCCAGCAGTTACTTTGGACAGGGGGCCTACGAGCAGTACTTC
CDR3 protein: CASSYFGQGAYEQYF

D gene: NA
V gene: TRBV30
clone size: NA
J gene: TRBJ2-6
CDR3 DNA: TGTGCCGTCGAGGACTCTGGGGCCAACGTCCTGACTTTC
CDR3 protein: CAVEDSGANVLTF

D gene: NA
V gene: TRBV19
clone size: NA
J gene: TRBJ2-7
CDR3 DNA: TGTGCCAGTAGTATTGCGGCGGGCCGCTCCTACGAGCAGTACTTC
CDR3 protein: CASSIAAGRSYEQYF

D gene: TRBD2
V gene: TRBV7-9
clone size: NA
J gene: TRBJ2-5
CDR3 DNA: TGTGCCAGCAGCTCCCGGACTAGCCCCCAAGAGACCCAGTACTTC
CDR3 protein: CASSSRTSPQETQYF

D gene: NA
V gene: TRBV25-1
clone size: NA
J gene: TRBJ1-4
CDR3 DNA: TGTGCCAGCGTTGGTCCTGAAGAAAAACTGTTTTTT
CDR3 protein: CASVGPEEKLFF

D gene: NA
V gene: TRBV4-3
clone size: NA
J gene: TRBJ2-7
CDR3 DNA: TGCGCCAGCAGCCAAGATTTCCAGACAGCGTCCTACGAGCAGTACTTC
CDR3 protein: CASSQDFQTASYEQYF

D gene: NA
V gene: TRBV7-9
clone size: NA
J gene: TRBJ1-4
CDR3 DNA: TGTGCCAGCAGCCCTCCAGGGGCAGGGATTCTTTCAACTAATGAAAAACTGTTTTTT
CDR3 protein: CASSPPGAGILSTNEKLFF

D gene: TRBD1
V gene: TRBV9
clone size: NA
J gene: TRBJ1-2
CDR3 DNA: TGTGCCAGCAGCGTAGACAGGGGCGCGGAATATGGCTACACCTTC
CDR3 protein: CASSVDRGAEYGYTF

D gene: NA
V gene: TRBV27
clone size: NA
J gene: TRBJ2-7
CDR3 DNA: TGTGCCAGCAGTTTATCCCCAGGGAGTGGGGTATACGAGCAGTACTTC
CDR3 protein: CASSLSPGSGVYEQYF

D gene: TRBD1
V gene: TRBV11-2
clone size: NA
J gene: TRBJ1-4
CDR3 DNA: TGTGCCAGCAGCAACAGGGGTTGGGGTGAAAAACTGTTTTTT
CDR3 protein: CASSNRGWGEKLFF

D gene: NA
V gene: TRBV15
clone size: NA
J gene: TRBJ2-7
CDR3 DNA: TGTGCCACCAGCAGAGATGGCAGGGTCAACTACGAGCAGTACTTC
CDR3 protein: CATSRDGRVNYEQYF

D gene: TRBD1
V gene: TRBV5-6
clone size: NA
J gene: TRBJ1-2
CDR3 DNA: TGTGCCAGCAGCTTATCAGCAGGGACAGGGGTATATGGCTACACCTTC
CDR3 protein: CASSLSAGTGVYGYTF

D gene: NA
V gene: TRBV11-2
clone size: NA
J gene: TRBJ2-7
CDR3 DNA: TGTGCCAGCAGCCACAGGGACCACGCCTACGAGCAGTACTTC
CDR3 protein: CASSHRDHAYEQYF

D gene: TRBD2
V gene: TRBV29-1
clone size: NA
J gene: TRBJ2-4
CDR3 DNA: TGCAGCGTTGGGACTAGCGGGAGTGGGATTCAGTACTTC
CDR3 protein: CSVGTSGSGIQYF

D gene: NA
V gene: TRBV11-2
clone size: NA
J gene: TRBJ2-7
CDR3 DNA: TGTGCCAGCAGCTTTAGCCTTATTAGACCCGAGCAGTACTTC
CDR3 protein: CASSFSLIRPEQYF

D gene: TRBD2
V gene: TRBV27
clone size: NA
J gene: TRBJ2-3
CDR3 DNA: TGTGCCAGCAGCCCCCCTGCGCGGGAGGACACAGATACGCAGTATTTT
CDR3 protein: CASSPPAREDTDTQYF

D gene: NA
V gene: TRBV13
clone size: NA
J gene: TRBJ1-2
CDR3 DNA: TGTGCCAGCAGCCAAAGACAGGAACGCTACACCTTC
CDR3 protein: CASSQRQERYTF

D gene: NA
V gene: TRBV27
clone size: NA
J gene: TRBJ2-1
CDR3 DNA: TGTGCCAGCAGTTTAGCGGGGATGAGCTCCTACAATGAGCAGTTCTTC
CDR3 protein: CASSLAGMSSYNEQFF

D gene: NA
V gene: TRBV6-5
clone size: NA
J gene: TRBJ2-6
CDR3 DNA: TGTGCCAGCAGTTACTCGGCAACGGGGGGGGCCAACGTCCTGACTTTC
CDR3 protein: CASSYSATGGANVLTF

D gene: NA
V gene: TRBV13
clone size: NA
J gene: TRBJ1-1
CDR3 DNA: TGTGCCAGCGGGGCCGGGCCTGAAGCTTTCTTT
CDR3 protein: CASGAGPEAFF

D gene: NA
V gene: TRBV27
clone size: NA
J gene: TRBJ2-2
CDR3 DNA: TGTGCCAGCAGTCCGACGACCGGGGAGCTGTTTTTT
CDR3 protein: CASSPTTGELFF

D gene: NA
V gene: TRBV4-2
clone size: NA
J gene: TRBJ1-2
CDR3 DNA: TGTGCCAGCAGCCAAGAATGGGGTTCCTATGGCTACACCTTC
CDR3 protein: CASSQEWGSYGYTF

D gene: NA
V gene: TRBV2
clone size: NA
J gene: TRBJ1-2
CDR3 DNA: TGTGCCAGCAGTGAAGGAACTGGGGAAGGCTACACCTTC
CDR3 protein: CASSEGTGEGYTF

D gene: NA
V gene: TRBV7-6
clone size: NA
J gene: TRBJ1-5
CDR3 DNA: TGTGCCAGCAGCTTAAGTAGCAGCCCCAATCAGCCCCAGCATTTT
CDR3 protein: CASSLSSSPNQPQHF

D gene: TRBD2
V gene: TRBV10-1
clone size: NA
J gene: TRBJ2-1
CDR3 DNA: TGCGCCAGCAGTGAGTCGGGGCTAGCGGGACAACCGACCTACAATGAGCAGTTCTTC
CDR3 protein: CASSESGLAGQPTYNEQFF

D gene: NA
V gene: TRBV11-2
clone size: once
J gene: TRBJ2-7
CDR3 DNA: TGTGCCAGCAGCTTAGGGACAAGCGAGCAGTACTTC
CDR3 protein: CASSLGTSEQYF

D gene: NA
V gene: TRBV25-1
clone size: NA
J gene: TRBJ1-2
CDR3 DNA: TGTGCCAGCTCCGAGGGGGAGACCAACTATGGCTACACCTTC
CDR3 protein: CASSEGETNYGYTF

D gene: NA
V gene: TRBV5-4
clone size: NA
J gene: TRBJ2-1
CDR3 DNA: TGTGCCAGCAGCTTGGGTGCCGTGGGGTATGAGCAGTTCTTC
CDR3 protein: CASSLGAVGYEQFF

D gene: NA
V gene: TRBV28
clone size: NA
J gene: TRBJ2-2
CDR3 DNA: TGTGCCAGCAGTCCTCGGGCTAGCGCGAACACCGGGGAGCTGTTTTTT
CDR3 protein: CASSPRASANTGELFF

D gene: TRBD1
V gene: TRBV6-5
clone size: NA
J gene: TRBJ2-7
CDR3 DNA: TGTGCCAGCACCGACCGGGACAGGTGGGGGGAGCAGTACTTC
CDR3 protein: CASTDRDRWGEQYF

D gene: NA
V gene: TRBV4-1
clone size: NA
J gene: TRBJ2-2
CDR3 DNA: TGCGCCAGCAGCCAAGGCCAGCGGACGGACACCGGGGAGCTGTTTTTT
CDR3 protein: CASSQGQRTDTGELFF

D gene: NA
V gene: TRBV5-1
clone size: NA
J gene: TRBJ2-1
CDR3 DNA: TGCGCCAGCGGCCTAAAGCTTTCCAATGAGCAGTTCTTC
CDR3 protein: CASGLKLSNEQFF

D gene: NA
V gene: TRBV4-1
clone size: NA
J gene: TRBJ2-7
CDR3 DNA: TGCGCCAGCAGCCTAGTTCCGCGGGACAGCTACGAGCAGTACTTC
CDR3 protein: CASSLVPRDSYEQYF

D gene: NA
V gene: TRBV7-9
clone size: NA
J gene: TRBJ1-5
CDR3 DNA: TGTGCCAGCAGCTTAGCTACTGGAGGGGTGCACCAGCCCCAGCATTTT
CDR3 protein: CASSLATGGVHQPQHF

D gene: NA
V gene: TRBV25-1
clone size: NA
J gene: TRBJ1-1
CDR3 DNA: TGTGCCAGCAGTGAATGGGTGGGGACGGCCTTTCGGGCTTTCTTT
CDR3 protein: CASSEWVGTAFRAFF

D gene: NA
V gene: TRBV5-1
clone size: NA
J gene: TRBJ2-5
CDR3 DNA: TGCGCCAGCAGTACTAGGGGGGAAGAGACCCAGTACTTC
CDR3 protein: CASSTRGEETQYF

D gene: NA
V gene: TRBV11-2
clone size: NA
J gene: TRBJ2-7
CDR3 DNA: TGTGCCAGCAGCTTAGTGCCTCGGGGGCGCGCCCACGAGCAGTACTTC
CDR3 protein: CASSLVPRGRAHEQYF

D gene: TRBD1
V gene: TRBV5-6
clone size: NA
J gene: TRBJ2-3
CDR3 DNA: TGTGCCAGCAGCGGAGACAGGGTCCTGGTAGCAGATACGCAGTATTTT
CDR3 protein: CASSGDRVLVADTQYF

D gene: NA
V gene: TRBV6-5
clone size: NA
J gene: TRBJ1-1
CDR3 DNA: TGTGCCAGCAGTTACTCAACCCCCGGGGTAGCTTTCTTT
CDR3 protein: CASSYSTPGVAFF

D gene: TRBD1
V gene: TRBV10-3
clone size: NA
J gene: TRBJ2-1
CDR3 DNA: TGTGCCATCAGGGGGACAGACAATGAGCAGTTCTTC
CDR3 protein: CAIRGTDNEQFF

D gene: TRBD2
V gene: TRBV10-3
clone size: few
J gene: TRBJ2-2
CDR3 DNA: TGTGCCATCAGGGATCCTAGCGGGGACACCGGGGAGCTGTTTTTT
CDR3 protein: CAIRDPSGDTGELFF

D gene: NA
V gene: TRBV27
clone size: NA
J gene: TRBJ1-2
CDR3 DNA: TGTGCCAGCAGCTCATTCGGGCAGACCGAGAAGGGCTACACCTTC
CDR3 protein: CASSSFGQTEKGYTF

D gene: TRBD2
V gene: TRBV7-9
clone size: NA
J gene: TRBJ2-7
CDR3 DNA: TGTGCCAGCAGCCAAGGACTAGCGATCTCCTACGAGCAGTACTTC
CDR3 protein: CASSQGLAISYEQYF

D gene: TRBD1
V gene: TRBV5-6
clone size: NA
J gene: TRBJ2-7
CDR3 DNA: TGTGCCAGCAGCTCGCCGGGACAGGAGTACGAGCAGTACTTC
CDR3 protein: CASSSPGQEYEQYF

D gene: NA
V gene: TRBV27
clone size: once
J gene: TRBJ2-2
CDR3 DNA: TGTGCCACTTGGATGGGGGGCACCGGGGAGCTGTTTTTT
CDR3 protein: CATWMGGTGELFF

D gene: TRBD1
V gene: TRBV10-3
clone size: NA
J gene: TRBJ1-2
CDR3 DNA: TGTGCCATCAGTGTACTGTCTAAACAGGGGACTAACTATGGCTACACCTTC
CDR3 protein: CAISVLSKQGTNYGYTF

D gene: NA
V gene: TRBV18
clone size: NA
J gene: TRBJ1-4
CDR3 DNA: TGTGCCAGCTCACAGGACCCAAATGAAAAACTGTTTTTT
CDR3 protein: CASSQDPNEKLFF

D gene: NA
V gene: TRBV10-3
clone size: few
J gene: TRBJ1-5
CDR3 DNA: TGTGCCACCCGGGAGGGCAATCAGCCCCAGCATTTT
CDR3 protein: CATREGNQPQHF

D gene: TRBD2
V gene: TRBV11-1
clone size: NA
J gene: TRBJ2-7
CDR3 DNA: TGTGCCAGCAGCTTAGGAGTAGCGGGAGACCACGAGCAGTACTTC
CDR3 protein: CASSLGVAGDHEQYF

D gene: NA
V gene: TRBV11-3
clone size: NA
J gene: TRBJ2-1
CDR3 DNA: TGTGCCAGCAGCTTCGGGGACCTCTCCTACAATGAGCAGTTCTTC
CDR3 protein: CASSFGDLSYNEQFF

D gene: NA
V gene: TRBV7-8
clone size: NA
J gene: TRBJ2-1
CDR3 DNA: TGTGCCAGCAGCTTCGGGGTGATGTACGGGACTCCCTACAATGAGCAGTTCTTC
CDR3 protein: CASSFGVMYGTPYNEQFF

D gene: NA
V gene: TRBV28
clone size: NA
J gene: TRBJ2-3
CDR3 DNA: TGTTTTATGGGTTCGGATACCGGGACCAATCCGCGGAGGGATACGCAGTATTTT
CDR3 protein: CFMGSDTGTNPRRDTQYF

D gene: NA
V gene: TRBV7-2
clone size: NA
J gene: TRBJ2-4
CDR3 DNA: TGTGCCAGCAGCCCCCTGACGGCTGGGAAAAACATTCAGTACTTC
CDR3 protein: CASSPLTAGKNIQYF